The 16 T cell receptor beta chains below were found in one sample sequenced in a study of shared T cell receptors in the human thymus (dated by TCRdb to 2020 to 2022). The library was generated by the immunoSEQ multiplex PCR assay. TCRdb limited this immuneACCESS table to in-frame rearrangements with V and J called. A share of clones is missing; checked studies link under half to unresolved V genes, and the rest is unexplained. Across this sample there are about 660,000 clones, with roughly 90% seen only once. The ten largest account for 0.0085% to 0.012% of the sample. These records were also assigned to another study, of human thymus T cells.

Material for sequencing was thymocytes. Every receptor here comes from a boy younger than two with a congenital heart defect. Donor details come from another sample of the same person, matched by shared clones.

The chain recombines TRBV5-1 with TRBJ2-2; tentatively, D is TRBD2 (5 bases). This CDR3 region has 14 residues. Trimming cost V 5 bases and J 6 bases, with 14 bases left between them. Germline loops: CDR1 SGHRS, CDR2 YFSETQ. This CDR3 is CASRDSTAAGELFF. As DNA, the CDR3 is TGCGCCAGCAGGGACTCTACTGCGGCCGGGGAGCTGTTTTTT.

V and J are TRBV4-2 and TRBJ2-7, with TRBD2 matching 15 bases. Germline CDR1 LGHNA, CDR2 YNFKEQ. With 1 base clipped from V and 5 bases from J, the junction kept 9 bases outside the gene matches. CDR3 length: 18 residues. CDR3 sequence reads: CASSQGGLAGGFRHEQYF. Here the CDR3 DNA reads TGTGCCAGCAGCCAAGGGGGACTAGCGGGAGGCTTTCGACACGAGCAGTACTTC.

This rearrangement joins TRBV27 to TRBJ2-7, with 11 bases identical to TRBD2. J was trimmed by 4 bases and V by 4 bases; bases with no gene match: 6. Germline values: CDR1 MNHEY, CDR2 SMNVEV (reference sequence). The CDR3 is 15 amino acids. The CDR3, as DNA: TGTGCCAGCAGTTCCAGACTAGCGGGACAGTACGAGCAGTACTTC. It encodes CASSSRLAGQYEQYF.

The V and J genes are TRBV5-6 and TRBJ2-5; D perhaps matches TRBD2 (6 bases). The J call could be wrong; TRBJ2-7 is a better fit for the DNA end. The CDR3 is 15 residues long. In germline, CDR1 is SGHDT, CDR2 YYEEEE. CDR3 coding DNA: TGTGCCAGCAGCTTCAGGGACTCCTCCTCCTACGAGCAGTACTTC. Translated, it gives CASSFRDSSSYEQYF.

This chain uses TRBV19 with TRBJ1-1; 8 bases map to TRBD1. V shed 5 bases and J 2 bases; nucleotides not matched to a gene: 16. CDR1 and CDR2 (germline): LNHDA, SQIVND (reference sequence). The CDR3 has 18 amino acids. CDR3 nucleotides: TGTGCCAGTAGTCCCCGGCAGGGGGCGCTGGGTAAAAACACTGAAGCTTTCTTT. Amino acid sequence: CASSPRQGALGKNTEAFF.

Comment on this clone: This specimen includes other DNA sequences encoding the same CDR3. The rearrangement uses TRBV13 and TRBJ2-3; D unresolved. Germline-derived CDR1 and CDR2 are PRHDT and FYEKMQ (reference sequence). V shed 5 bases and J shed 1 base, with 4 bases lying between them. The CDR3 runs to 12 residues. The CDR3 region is CASSRGTDTQYF. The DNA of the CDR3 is TGTGCCAGCAGCCGGGGCACAGATACGCAGTATTTT.

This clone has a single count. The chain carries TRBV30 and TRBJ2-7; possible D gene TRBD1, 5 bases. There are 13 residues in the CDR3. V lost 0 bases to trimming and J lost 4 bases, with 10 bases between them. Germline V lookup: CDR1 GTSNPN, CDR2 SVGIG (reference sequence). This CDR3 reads CAWSVVKGYEQYF. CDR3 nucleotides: TGTGCCTGGAGTGTCGTTAAGGGGTACGAGCAGTACTTC.

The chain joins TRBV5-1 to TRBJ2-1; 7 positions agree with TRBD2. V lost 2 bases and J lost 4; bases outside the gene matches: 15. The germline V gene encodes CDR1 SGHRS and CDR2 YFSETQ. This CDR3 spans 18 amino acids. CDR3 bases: TGCGCCAGCAGCTTTAAGGTGGGCGGCGGGAGTACGTACAATGAGCAGTTCTTC. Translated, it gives CASSFKVGGGSTYNEQFF.

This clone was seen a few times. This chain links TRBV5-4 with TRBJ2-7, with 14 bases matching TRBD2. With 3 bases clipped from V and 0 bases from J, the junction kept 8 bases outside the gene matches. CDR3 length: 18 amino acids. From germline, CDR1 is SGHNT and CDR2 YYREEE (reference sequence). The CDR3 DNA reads TGTGCCAGCAGCTACGGGACTAGCGGGAGATTAGGCTCCTACGAGCAGTACTTC. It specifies CASSYGTSGRLGSYEQYF.

The CDR3 loop is CASSPPEGAFTNEKLFF. CDR3 in DNA: TGTGCCAGTAGTCCCCCGGAGGGGGCATTCACTAATGAAAAACTGTTTTTT. The chain carries TRBV19 and TRBJ1-4; 7 bases map to TRBD1. CDR1 and CDR2 (germline): LNHDA, SQIVND (reference sequence). J gave up 2 bases and V 5 bases, and 11 bases lay outside the gene matches. The CDR3 contains 17 residues.

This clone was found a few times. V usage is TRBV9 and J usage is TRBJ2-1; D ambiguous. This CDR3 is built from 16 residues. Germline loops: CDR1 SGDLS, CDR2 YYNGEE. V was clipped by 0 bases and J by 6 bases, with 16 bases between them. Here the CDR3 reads CASSVGEAHRCNEQFF. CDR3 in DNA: TGTGCCAGCAGCGTAGGAGAGGCGCACCGGTGCAATGAGCAGTTCTTC. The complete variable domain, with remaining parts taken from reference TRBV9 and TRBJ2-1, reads DSGVTQTPKHLITATGQRVTLRCSPRSGDLSVYWYQQSLDQGLQFLIQYYNGEERAKGNILERFSAQQFPDLHSELNLSSLELGDSALYFCASSVGEAHRCNEQFFGPGTRLTVL.

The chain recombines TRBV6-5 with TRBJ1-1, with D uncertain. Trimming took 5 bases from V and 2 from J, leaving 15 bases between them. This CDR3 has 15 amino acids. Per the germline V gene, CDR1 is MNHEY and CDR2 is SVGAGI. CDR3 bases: TGTGCCAGCAGTACTAACGGGCGGGGTAACACTGAAGCTTTCTTT. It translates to CASSTNGRGNTEAFF.

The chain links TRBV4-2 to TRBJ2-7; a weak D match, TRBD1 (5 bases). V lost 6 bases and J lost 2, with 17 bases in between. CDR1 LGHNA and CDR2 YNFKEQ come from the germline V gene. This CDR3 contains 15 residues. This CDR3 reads CASSHSLGPTYEQYF. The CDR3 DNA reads TGTGCCAGCAGTCATTCCCTGGGGCCGACCTACGAGCAGTACTTC.

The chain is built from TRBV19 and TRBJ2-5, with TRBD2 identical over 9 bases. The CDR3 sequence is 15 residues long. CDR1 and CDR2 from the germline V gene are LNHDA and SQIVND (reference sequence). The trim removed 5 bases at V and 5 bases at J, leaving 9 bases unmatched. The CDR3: CASSLEAGGGETQYF. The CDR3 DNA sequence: TGTGCCAGTAGTCTTGAAGCGGGAGGAGGGGAGACCCAGTACTTC.

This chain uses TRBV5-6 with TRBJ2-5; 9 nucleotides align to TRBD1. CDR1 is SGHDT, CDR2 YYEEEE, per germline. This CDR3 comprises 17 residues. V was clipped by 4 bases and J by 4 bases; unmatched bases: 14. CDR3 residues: CASSRATGQGRGETQYF. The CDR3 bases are TGTGCCAGCAGCCGAGCGACGGGACAGGGTCGGGGAGAGACCCAGTACTTC.

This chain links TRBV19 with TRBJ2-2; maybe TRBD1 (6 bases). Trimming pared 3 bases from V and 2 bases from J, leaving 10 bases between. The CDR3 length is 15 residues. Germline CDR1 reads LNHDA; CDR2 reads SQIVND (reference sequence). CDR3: CASSMPGHNTGELFF. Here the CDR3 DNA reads TGTGCCAGTAGTATGCCGGGACATAACACCGGGGAGCTGTTTTTT.